Sequencing of this TCR beta chain was carried out in a study of spatial heterogeneity in lung cancer. Study results and limitations: Follow-up blood showed ubiquitous expanded tumor TCRs less than blood at resection did.

Per the germline V gene, CDR1 is SGHVS and CDR2 is FQNEAQ. V was shortened by 8 bases and J by 2 bases, with 14 bases between the two germline ends. CDR3 length: 14 amino acids. TCRdb re-called the 5' RACE reads with MiXCR, one entry per CDR3 protein. The data show roughly 70,000 distinct CDR3 sequences, over 7% seen once. This clonotype occurred many times. Its antigen is undetermined. The time point here: blood at routine non-recurrence follow-up after resection. Material for sequencing was whole RNA from tumor, nontumor lung or frozen PBMC, left unsorted. The receptor's source is a female donor with early-stage non-small cell lung cancer. Here the sequenced sample was PBMCs, taken at follow-up. The chain joins TRBV7-8 to TRBJ2-3; D remains unclear. The CDR3 sequence: CASALRANTDTQYF. In nucleotides, the CDR3 is TGTGCCAGCGCTCTTCGGGCTAACACAGATACGCAGTATTTT.